Each of the 5 T cell receptor beta chains below was sequenced from the same sample in a study of cytomegalovirus exposure and HLA in healthy donors. It was with 60 Vbeta and 13 Jbeta primers that the PCR ran. Libraries were prepared by immunoSEQ multiplex PCR; TCRdb keeps only in-frame clonotypes and omits some of them. Among 130,000 to 150,000 clones listed, more than 75% were seen once. Sequences were obtained from PBMCs. Source of these receptors: a man aged 18 to 29 in good health and CMV-seronegative.

Only a few counts were recorded for this clone. V and J are TRBV29-1 and TRBJ2-1; perhaps TRBD1 as D (6 bases). The germline V and J ends were trimmed by 5 bases and 9 bases, with 8 bases remaining between them. There are 10 residues in the CDR3. CDR1 SQVTM and CDR2 ANQGSEA come from the germline V gene. CDR3 nucleotides: TGCAGCGTTCGGACAGCTGAGCAGTTCTTC. This translates into CSVRTAEQFF.

CDR3 residues: CASSLVGDTEAFF. DNA of the CDR3: TGTGCCAGCAGCCTTGTAGGGGACACTGAAGCTTTCTTT. This chain joins TRBV5-6 and TRBJ1-1, with D perhaps TRBD1 (5 bases). V dropped 4 bases and J dropped 3 bases, with 10 bases sitting between them. The CDR3 loop spans 13 amino acids. Germline CDR1 and CDR2: SGHDT and YYEEEE.

This clone turned up a few times. The V and J genes are TRBV5-1 and TRBJ2-3; 13 bases match TRBD2. Germline lookup yields CDR1 SGHRS and CDR2 YFSETQ. The CDR3 is made up of 18 amino acids. V was clipped by 0 bases and J by 0 bases; unmatched bases: 4. The CDR3: CASSLARTSGGSTDTQYF. DNA of the CDR3: TGCGCCAGCAGCTTGGCCAGGACTAGCGGGGGAAGCACAGATACGCAGTATTTT.

The gene calls are TRBV30 and TRBJ1-4; a possible D gene is TRBD1 (6 bases). The V end was cut by 5 bases, the J end by 7 bases, with 20 bases between. The CDR3 covers 15 residues. Looked up from germline, CDR1 is GTSNPN and CDR2 is SVGIG (reference sequence). For the CDR3, the DNA is TGTGCCTGGGGAGCAGGGGCGGCCTTTGGTGAAAAACTGTTTTTT. Amino acids: CAWGAGAAFGEKLFF.

The rearrangement links TRBV7-9 to TRBJ1-1; no firm D call. The CDR3 has 12 residues. Trimming shortened V by 3 bases and J by 10 bases, and 12 bases separated the two germline ends. Germline CDR1 SEHNR, CDR2 FQNEAQ (reference sequence). The CDR3, as DNA: TGTGCCAGCAGCTTGGGCTGGGAGTCAGCTTTCTTT. It specifies CASSLGWESAFF.